This T cell receptor (beta chain) was sequenced in a study of shared clonotypes between healthy human individuals. As for the study in general: Aged 18 to 49, the donors were a couple of women and a few men. Used for every donor were three CD4 naive, three CD4 memory, two CD8 naive and one CD8 memory plate. Study conclusions and caveats: Naive subsets tended to show greater estimated richness than memory subsets. Investigators expected sequencing depth to affect clonotype sharing among donors.

The assay was immunoSEQ multiplex PCR, and TCRdb's table has in-frame clones only and misses some. The sample consists of 2 million to 2.5 million clones, less than 95% of them appearing once. Note on this clone: Its specificity is not known.

The CDR3 contains 13 residues. CDR1 SGDLS and CDR2 YYNGEE come from the germline V gene. Trimming removed 0 bases from V and 7 bases from J; junction bases left unmatched: 2. Specimen: naive CD4+ T cells from PBMCs. This sample's subset: CD45RA+ positively selected. This sequence originates from a young man in good health. Some clones in this sample may be carry-over from other donors' samples. The V call is TRBV9, the J call TRBJ2-7; the match to TRBD1 covers 9 bases. This chain's CDR3 is CASSVDRGREQYF. In DNA form, the CDR3 reads TGTGCCAGCAGCGTAGACAGGGGGCGGGAGCAGTACTTC.